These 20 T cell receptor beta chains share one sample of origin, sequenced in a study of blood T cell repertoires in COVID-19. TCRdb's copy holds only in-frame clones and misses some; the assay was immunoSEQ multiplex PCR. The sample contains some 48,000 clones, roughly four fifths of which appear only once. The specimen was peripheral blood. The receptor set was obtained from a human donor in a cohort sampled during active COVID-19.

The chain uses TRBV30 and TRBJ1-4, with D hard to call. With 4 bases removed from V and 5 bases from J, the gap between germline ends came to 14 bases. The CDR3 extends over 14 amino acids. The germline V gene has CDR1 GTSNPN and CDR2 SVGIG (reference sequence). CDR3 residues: CAWKFGQPNEKLFF. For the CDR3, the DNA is TGTGCCTGGAAGTTTGGGCAGCCGAATGAAAAACTGTTTTTT.

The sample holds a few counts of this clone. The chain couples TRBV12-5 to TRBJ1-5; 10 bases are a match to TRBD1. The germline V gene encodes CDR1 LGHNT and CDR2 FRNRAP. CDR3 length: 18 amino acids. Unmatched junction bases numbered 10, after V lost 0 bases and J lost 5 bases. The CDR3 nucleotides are TGTGCTAGTGGTTTGGTACGGGGACAGGGGTTTGTCCATCAGCCCCAGCATTTT. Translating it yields CASGLVRGQGFVHQPQHF.

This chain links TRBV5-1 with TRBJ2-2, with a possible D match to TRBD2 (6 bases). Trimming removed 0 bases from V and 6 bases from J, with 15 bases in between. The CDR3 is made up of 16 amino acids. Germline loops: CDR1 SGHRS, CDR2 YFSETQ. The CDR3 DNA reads TGCGCCAGCAGCTTGGTGTCCGTTAGGGAGGCCGGGGAGCTGTTTTTT. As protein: CASSLVSVREAGELFF.

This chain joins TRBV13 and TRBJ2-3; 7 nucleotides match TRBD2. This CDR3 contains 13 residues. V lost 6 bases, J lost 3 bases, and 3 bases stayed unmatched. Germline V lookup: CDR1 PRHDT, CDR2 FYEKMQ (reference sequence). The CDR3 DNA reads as TGTGCCAGCAGTCTGGGGGGGACAGATACGCAGTATTTT. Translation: CASSLGGTDTQYF. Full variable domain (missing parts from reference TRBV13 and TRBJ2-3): AAGVIQSPRHLIKEKRETATLKCYPIPRHDTVYWYQQGPGQDPQFLISFYEKMQSDKGSIPDRFSAQQFSDYHSELNMSSLELGDSALYFCASSLGGTDTQYFGPGTRLTVL.

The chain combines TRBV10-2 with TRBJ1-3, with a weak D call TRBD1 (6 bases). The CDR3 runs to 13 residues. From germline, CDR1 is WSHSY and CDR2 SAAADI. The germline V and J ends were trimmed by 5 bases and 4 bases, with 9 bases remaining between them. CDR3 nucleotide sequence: TGCGCCAGCAGTCAGGGGCGGGGAAACACCATATATTTT. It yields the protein CASSQGRGNTIYF.

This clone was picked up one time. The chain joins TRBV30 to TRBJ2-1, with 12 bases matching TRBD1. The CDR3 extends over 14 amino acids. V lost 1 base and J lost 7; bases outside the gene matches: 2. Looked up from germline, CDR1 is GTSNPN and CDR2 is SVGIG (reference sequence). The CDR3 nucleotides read TGTGCCTGGAGTGCGGGACAGGGGGCGAATGAGCAGTTCTTC. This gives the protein CAWSAGQGANEQFF.

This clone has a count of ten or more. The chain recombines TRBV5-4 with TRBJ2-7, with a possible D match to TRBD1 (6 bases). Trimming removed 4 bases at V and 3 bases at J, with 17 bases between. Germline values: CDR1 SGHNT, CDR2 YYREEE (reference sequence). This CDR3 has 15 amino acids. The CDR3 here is CASSRLQGESYEQYF. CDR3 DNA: TGTGCCAGCAGCCGACTACAGGGCGAAAGCTACGAGCAGTACTTC.

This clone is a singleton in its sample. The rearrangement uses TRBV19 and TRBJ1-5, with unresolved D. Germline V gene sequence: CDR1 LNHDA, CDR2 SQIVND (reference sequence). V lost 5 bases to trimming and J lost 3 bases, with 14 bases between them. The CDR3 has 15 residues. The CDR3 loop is CASSAEPGFNQPQHF. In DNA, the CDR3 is TGTGCCAGTAGTGCCGAACCAGGTTTCAATCAGCCCCAGCATTTT.

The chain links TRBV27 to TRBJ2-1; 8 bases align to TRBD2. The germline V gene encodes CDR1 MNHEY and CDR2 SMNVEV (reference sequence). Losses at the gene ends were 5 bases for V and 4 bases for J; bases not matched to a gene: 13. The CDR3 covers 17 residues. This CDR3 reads CASSPYAYGGAYNEQFF. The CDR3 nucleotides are TGTGCCAGCAGTCCTTACGCGTACGGGGGGGCGTACAATGAGCAGTTCTTC.

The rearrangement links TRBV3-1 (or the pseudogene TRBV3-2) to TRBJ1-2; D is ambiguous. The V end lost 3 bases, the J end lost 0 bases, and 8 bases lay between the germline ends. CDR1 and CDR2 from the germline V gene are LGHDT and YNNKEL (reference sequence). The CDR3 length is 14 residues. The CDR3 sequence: CASSQLHTNYGYTF. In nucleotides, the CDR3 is TGTGCCAGCAGCCAGTTACACACTAACTATGGCTACACCTTC.

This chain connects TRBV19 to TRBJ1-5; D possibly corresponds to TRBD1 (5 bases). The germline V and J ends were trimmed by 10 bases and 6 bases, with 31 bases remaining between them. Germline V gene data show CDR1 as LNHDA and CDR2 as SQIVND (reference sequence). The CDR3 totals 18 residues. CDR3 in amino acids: CATQPQRWGGEITQPQHF. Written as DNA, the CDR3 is TGTGCCACTCAACCCCAGCGGTGGGGGGGGGAGATAACTCAGCCCCAGCATTTT.

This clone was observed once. CDR3 DNA sequence: TGTGCCAGCAGTCCTACTGGGGCCAACGTCCTGACTTTC. Protein sequence: CASSPTGANVLTF. V gene TRBV27 combines with J gene TRBJ2-6; D gene unclear. The CDR3 covers 13 residues. Deletions cut 5 bases from V and 2 bases from J, with 4 bases between. Germline loops: CDR1 MNHEY, CDR2 SMNVEV (reference sequence).

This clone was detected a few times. The CDR3 nucleotides are TGTGCCAGCAGCTCACAGGAGAACACTGAAGCTTTCTTT. Translating it yields CASSSQENTEAFF. The gene calls are TRBV7-3 and TRBJ1-1; D perhaps matches TRBD1 (5 bases). Trimming pared 4 bases from V and 1 base from J, leaving 7 bases between. The CDR3 loop spans 13 amino acids. Per the germline V gene, CDR1 is SGHTA and CDR2 is FQGTGA.

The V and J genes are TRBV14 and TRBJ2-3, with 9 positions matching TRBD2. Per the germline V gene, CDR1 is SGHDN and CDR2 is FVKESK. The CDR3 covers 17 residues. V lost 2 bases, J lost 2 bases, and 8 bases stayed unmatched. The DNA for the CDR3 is TGTGCCAGCAGCCAATTTCCCCGCGGGGGGGACACAGATACGCAGTATTTT. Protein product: CASSQFPRGGDTDTQYF.

DNA for the CDR3: TGTGCCAGCAGTTACGGCGGGACTACTACGTATACGCAGTATTTT. The encoded protein is CASSYGGTTTYTQYF. V usage is TRBV6-2 or TRBV6-3 and J usage is TRBJ2-3; 7 nucleotides agree with TRBD2. Germline loops: CDR1 MNHEY, CDR2 SVGEGT. Losses at the gene ends were 2 bases for V and 7 bases for J; bases not matched to a gene: 9. The length of the CDR3 is 15 residues.

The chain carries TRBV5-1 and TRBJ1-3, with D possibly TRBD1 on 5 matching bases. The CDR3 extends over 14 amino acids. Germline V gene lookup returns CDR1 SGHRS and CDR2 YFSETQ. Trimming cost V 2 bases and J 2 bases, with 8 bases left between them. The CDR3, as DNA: TGCGCCAGCAGCTTAACAGGAGCTGGAAACACCATATATTTT. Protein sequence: CASSLTGAGNTIYF.

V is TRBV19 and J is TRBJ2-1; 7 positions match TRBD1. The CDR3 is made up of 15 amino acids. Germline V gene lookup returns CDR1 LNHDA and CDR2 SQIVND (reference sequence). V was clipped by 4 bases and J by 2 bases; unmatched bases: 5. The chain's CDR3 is CASSTGTATYNEQFF. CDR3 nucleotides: TGTGCCAGTAGTACGGGGACAGCCACCTACAATGAGCAGTTCTTC.

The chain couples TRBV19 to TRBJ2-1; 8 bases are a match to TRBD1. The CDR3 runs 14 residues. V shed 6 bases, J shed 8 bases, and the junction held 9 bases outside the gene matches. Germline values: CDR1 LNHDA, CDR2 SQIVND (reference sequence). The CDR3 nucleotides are TGTGCCAGTAGGTCCGGACAGGGTTTACATGAGCAGTTCTTC. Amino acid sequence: CASRSGQGLHEQFF. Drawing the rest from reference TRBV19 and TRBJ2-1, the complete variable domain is DGGITQSPKYLFRKEGQNVTLSCEQNLNHDAMYWYRQDPGQGLRLIYYSQIVNDFQKGDIAEGYSVSREKKESFPLTVTSAQKNPTAFYLCASRSGQGLHEQFFGPGTRLTVL.

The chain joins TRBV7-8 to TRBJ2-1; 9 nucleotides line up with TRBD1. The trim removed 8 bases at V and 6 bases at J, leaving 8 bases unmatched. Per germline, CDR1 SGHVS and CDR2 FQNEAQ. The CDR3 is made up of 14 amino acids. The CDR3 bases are TGTGCCAGCGGTACAGGGGGCCGTCTCAATGAGCAGTTCTTC. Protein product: CASGTGGRLNEQFF.

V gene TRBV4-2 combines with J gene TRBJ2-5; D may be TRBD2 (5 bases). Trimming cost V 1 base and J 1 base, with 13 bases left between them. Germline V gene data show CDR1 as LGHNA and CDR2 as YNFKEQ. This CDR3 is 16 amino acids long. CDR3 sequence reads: CASSQAPGSGQETQYF. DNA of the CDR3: TGTGCCAGCAGCCAAGCCCCGGGGTCGGGCCAAGAGACCCAGTACTTC.